This T cell receptor beta chain emerged from a study of control samples from healthy donors and cancer patients. The germline CDR1 and CDR2 sequences are KGHSH and LQKENI. There are 16 residues in the CDR3. V gave up 2 bases and J gave up 3 bases, with 13 bases separating them. Method: immunoSEQ multiplex PCR; TCRdb's copy keeps in-frame clones and lacks some. The profile shows approximately 220,000 clones, roughly 94% of them singletons. Specimen: blood. The V and J genes are TRBV18 and TRBJ1-4; TRBD1 is a possible D gene (5 bases). This clonotype was obtained from a man aged 45-65 years in good health. The CDR3 loop is CASSPNEGLPNEKLFF. The CDR3 region has the DNA TGTGCCAGCTCACCAAATGAGGGACTCCCTAATGAAAAACTGTTTTTT.